Listed below are T cell receptor beta chains from one sample, sequenced in a study of cytomegalovirus exposure and HLA in healthy donors. Clones were read by immunoSEQ multiplex PCR, and TCRdb kept only the in-frame ones, dropping some. Here the sample spans some 120,000 clones, about nine tenths being singletons. The sample was PBMCs. These receptors were taken from a woman under 30 in good health and CMV-seronegative. CDR3s leave out the opening cysteine and the closing phenylalanine or tryptophan. Fields, in order: CDR3 length, J gene, V gene, CDR3 protein.

>13|TRBJ1-5|TRBV25-1
ASSGGQGEGQPQH
>14|TRBJ2-7|TRBV6-5
ASSYGTSGGSYEQY
>14|TRBJ2-3|TRBV5-1
ASSYGLATSTDTQY
>13|TRBJ1-1|TRBV10-3
AISVGTGRDTEAF
>13|TRBJ2-3|TRBV7-9
ASSLSSGPTDTQY
>16|TRBJ2-7|TRBV19
ASSGGQGNLALNPGQY
>13|TRBJ1-5|TRBV7-9
ASSTDRESNQPQH
>13|TRBJ2-7|TRBV7-8
ASSKGQGSSYEQY
>15|TRBJ1-3|TRBV12-2
ASRPGTGRNSGNTIY
>13|TRBJ2-5|TRBV5-6
ASRFLAGAQETQY
>13|TRBJ2-7|TRBV9
ASSVGQGASYEQY
>13|TRBJ2-3|TRBV12-5
ASGELGVNTDTQY
>10|TRBJ1-2|TRBV5-1
ASSLDWAGYT
>13|TRBJ2-1|TRBV28
ASRLNTERYNEQF
>10|TRBJ2-1|TRBV2
ASLTVADEQF
>13|TRBJ2-7|TRBV2
ARRSRTSPVDEQY
>10|TRBJ2-3|TRBV12-5
ASGPLGDTQY
>14|TRBJ2-3|TRBV27
ASNGGTTRSTDTQY
>13|TRBJ2-7|TRBV11-2
ASSSGQGGSYEQY
>17|TRBJ2-3|TRBV9
ASSVGAEGASGNIDTQY
>13|TRBJ2-3|TRBV7-2
ASSLVAEGADTQY
>11|TRBJ1-3|TRBV5-1
ASSLSGLSAIY
>13|TRBJ1-4|TRBV2
ASRPQGVTNEKLF
>14|TRBJ2-7|TRBV7-9
ASSGSRTGHSYEQY
>11|TRBJ2-5|TRBV5-6
ASSPGGVETQY